The entry that follows covers one T cell receptor (beta chain) sequence. Per the study methods: Using reference gene primer amplification, nucleated cell counts were estimated. TCRdb's copy holds only in-frame clones and misses some; the assay was immunoSEQ multiplex PCR. That table furnishes V, J and clone size, whereas the DNA furnished D and trimming. Of 250,000 to 350,000 clones listed, about 83% are singletons. This entry comes from a study of blood T cell repertoires in COVID-19. Across the whole study: Acute and convalescent COVID-19 specimens originated in the United States, Italy and Spain. The analysed material was cDNA or gDNA that came from T cells, B-cell-depleted T cells, or PBMCs.

CDR3 length equals 14 residues. With V trimmed by 4 bases and J by 3 bases, 4 bases remained unmatched. Looked up from germline, CDR1 is LGHDT and CDR2 is YNNKEL (reference sequence). The chain carries TRBV3-1 (or the pseudogene TRBV3-2) and TRBJ2-7; 9 positions agree with TRBD2. This receptor was obtained from a woman aged 45-60 years with acute or convalescent COVID-19. Specimen: peripheral blood. CDR3 loop: CASSPRLAVYEQYF. The DNA for the CDR3 is TGTGCCAGCAGCCCCCGACTAGCGGTCTACGAGCAGTACTTC.